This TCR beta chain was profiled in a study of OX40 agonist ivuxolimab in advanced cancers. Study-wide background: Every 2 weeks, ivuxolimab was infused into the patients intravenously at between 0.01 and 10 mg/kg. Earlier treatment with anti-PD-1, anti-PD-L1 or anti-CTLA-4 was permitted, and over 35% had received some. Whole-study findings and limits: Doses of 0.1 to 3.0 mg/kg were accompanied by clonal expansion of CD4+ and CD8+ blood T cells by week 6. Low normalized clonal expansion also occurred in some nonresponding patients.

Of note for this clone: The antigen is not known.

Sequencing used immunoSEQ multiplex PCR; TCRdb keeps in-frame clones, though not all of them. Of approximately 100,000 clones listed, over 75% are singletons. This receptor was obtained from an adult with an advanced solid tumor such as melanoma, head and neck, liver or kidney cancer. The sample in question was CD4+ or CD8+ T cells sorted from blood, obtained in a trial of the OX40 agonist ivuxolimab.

CDR3 DNA sequence: TGCGCCAGCAGCTTGGGTCAGGGGGGAGAGACCCAGTACTTC. Residues: CASSLGQGGETQYF. The chain employs TRBV5-1 and TRBJ2-5; TRBD1 might be the D (7 bases). The CDR3 runs to 14 residues. CDR1 is SGHRS, CDR2 YFSETQ, per germline. V lost 0 bases and J 4 bases, leaving 10 bases between the germline ends. Full variable domain (missing parts from reference TRBV5-1 and TRBJ2-5): KAGVTQTPRYLIKTRGQQVTLSCSPISGHRSVSWYQQTPGQGLQFLFEYFSETQRNKGNFPGRFSGRQFSNSRSEMNVSTLELGDSALYLCASSLGQGGETQYFGPGTRLLVL.